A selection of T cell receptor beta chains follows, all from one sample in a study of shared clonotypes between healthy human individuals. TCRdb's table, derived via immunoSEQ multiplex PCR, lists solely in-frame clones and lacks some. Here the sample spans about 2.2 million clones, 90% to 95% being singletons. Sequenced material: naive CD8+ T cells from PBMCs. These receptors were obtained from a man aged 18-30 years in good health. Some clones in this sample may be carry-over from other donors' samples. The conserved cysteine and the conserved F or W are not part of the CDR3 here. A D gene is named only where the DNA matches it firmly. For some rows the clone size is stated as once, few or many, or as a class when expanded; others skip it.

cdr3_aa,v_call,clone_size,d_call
ASSLTGVRETQY,TRBV6-6,NA,NA
ASKTRTGPNEQF,TRBV27,NA,TRBD1
ASRPGTGSYEQY,TRBV2,NA,TRBD1
ASSSTGYTEAF,TRBV28,NA,NA
ASSAYNEQF,TRBV6-1,NA,NA
ASSLDVREGVQY,TRBV5-4,NA,NA
ASSPWGSGGEETQY,TRBV7-9,NA,TRBD2
ASSPPGLAGGSSYNEQF,TRBV19,NA,TRBD2
ASSLVQGSDTQY,TRBV28,NA,TRBD1
ASSPPTGGPPETQY,TRBV19,NA,TRBD1
ASSPVAGGEQF,TRBV7-9,NA,NA
ASSVPMRGGGFGYT,TRBV9,NA,NA
ASSLERDRAESVGNTIY,TRBV7-9,NA,NA
ASSVSTNTGELF,TRBV25-1,NA,NA
ASSGSTSGVYNEQF,TRBV6-1,NA,TRBD2
SVTGGPHTGELF,TRBV29-1,NA,TRBD1
ASSLAGGANEQF,TRBV5-1,NA,TRBD2
ASSSSRGDTGELF,TRBV7-3,once,NA
ASSPPGGETQY,TRBV7-9,NA,NA
ASTGTGFSYT,TRBV2,NA,TRBD1
ASSSATPLISYEQY,TRBV28,NA,NA
ASSLSVGELF,TRBV11-2,NA,NA